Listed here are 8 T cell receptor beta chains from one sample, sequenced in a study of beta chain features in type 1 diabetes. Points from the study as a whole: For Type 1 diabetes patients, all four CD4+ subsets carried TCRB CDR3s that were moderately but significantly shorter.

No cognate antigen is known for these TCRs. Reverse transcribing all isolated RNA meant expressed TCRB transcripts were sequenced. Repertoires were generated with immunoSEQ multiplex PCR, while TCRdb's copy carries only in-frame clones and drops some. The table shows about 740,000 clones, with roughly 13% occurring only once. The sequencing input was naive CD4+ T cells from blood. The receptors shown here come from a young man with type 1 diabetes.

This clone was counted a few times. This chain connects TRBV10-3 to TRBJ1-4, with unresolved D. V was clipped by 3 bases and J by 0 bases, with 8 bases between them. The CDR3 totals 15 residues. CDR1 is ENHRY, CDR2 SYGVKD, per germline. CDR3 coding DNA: TGTGCCATCAGTGATAGTCCAACAACTAATGAAAAACTGTTTTTT. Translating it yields CAISDSPTTNEKLFF.

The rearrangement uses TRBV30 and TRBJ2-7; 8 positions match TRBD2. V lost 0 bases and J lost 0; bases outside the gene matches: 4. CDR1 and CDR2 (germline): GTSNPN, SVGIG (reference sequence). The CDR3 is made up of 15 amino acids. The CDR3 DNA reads TGTGCCTGGAGTGTACATCGGGGGGGCTCCTACGAGCAGTACTTC. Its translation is CAWSVHRGGSYEQYF.

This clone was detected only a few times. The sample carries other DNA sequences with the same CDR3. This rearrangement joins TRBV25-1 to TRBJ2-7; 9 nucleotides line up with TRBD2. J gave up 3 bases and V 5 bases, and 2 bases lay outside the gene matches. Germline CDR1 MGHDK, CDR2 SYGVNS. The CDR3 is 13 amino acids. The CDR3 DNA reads TGTGCCAGCAGTAGAGCGGGGGGCTACGAGCAGTACTTC. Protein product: CASSRAGGYEQYF.

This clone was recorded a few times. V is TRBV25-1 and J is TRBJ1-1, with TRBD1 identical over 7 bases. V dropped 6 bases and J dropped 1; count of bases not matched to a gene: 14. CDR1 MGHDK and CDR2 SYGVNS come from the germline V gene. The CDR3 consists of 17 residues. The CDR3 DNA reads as TGTGCCAGCAGATTCCGAGGGGGCACGATGGGGAACACTGAAGCTTTCTTT. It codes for CASRFRGGTMGNTEAFF.

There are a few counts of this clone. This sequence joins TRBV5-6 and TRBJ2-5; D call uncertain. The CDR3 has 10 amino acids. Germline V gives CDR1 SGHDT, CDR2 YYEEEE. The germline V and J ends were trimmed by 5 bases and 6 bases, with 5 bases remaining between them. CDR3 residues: CASSGKTQYF. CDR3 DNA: TGTGCCAGCAGTGGGAAGACCCAGTACTTC.

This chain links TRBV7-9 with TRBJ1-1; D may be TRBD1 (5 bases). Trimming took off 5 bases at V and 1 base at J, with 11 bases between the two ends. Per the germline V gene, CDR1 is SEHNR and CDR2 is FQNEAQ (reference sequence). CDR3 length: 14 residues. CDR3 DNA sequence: TGTGCCAGCAGCACCGGGACGGGGAACACTGAAGCTTTCTTT. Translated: CASSTGTGNTEAFF.

CDR3 DNA: TGTGCCAGCAGGAACAGGGGCCTGGTACGGAATGAGCAGTTCTTC. Protein: CASRNRGLVRNEQFF. The chain links TRBV6-1 to TRBJ2-1, with TRBD1 identical over 7 bases. Germline loops: CDR1 MNHNS, CDR2 SASEGT. This CDR3 is built from 15 residues. With 6 bases clipped from V and 7 bases from J, the junction kept 12 bases outside the gene matches.

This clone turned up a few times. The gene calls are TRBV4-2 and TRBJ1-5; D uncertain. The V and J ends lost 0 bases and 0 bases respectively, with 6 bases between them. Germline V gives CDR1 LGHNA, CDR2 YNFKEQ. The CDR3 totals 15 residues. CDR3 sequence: CASSQEGYSNQPQHF. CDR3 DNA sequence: TGTGCCAGCAGCCAAGAGGGCTATAGCAATCAGCCCCAGCATTTT.